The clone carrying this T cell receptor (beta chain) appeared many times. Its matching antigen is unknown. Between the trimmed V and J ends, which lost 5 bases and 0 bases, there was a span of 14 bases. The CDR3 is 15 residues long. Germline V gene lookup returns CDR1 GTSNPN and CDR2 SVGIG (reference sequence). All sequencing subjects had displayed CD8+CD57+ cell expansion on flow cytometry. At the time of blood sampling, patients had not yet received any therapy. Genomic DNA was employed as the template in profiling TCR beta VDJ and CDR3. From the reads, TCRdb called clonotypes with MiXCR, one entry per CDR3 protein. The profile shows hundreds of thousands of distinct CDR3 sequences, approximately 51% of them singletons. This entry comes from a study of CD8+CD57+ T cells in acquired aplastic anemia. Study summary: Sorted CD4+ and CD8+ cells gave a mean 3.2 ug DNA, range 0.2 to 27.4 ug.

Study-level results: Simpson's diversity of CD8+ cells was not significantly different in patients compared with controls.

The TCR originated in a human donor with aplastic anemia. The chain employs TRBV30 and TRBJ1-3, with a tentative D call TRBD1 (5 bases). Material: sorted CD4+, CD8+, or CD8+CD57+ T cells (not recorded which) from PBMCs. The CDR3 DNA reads TGTGCCTGGGTTAAGGGGCTAGCCTCTGGAAACACCATATATTTT. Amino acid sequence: CAWVKGLASGNTIYF.